The 22 T cell receptor beta chains given below trace back to one sample, sequenced in a study of T cells in Graves' hyperthyroidism and ophthalmopathy. TCR beta CDR3 regions were amplified from RNA transcripts. TCR CDR3 regions were first amplified by RT-PCR with HTBI primers. TCRdb used MiXCR to reprocess the multiplex PCR reads, holding one entry per CDR3 protein. The data hold under 750,000 distinct CDR3 sequences, with roughly a sixth observed a single time. The material sequenced was blood. The receptors here all came from a woman aged 45-59 years with Graves' hyperthyroidism that later progressed to Graves' ophthalmopathy.

This clonotype was seen ten or more times. The chain links TRBV20-1 to TRBJ2-1; a possible D gene is TRBD2 (5 bases). Germline V gene data show CDR1 as DFQATT and CDR2 as SNEGSKA (reference sequence). V was pared by 2 bases and J by 6 bases, with 11 bases between. There are 13 residues in the CDR3. Here the CDR3 DNA reads TGCAGTGCTAGACGGGGTATTGGCAATGAGCAGTTCTTC. Translating it yields CSARRGIGNEQFF.

This CDR3 reads CSAFSGFQETQYF. As DNA, the CDR3 is TGCAGTGCTTTTAGCGGGTTCCAAGAGACCCAGTACTTC. The V call is TRBV20-1, the J call TRBJ2-5; TRBD2 matches at 7 bases. There are 13 residues in the CDR3. Germline CDR1 and CDR2: DFQATT and SNEGSKA (reference sequence). V lost 5 bases to trimming and J lost 1 base; unmatched junction nucleotides: 4.

The gene calls are TRBV19 and TRBJ1-1; D is perhaps TRBD1 (5 bases). The length of the CDR3 is 12 residues. The germline V gene encodes CDR1 LNHDA and CDR2 SQIVND (reference sequence). Trimming took off 5 bases at V and 8 bases at J, with 12 bases between the two ends. The chain's CDR3 is CASSETANEAFF. For the CDR3, the DNA is TGTGCCAGTAGTGAGACAGCGAACGAAGCTTTCTTT.

This chain connects TRBV10-3 to TRBJ2-3; 12 nucleotides line up with TRBD2. The germline CDR1 and CDR2 sequences are ENHRY and SYGVKD. This CDR3 is built from 15 residues. The trim removed 5 bases at V and 2 bases at J, leaving 2 bases unmatched. CDR3 loop: CAISTSGGITDTQYF. CDR3 bases: TGTGCCATCAGTACTAGCGGGGGGATCACAGATACGCAGTATTTT.

This clonotype was seen many times. The chain is built from TRBV5-6 and TRBJ2-5, with unresolved D. The CDR3 has 13 residues. Germline-derived CDR1 and CDR2 are SGHDT and YYEEEE. V was trimmed by 4 bases and J by 5 bases, leaving 12 bases between them. The CDR3 sequence: CASSPRDVETQYF. In DNA form, the CDR3 reads TGTGCCAGCAGCCCGAGAGATGTTGAGACCCAGTACTTC.

This clonotype was counted at least ten times. This rearrangement joins TRBV30 to TRBJ2-7; 10 positions match TRBD1. CDR3 size: 15 residues. The J segment lost 0 bases and the V segment lost 2 bases, leaving 4 bases of the junction unmatched. Germline lookup yields CDR1 GTSNPN and CDR2 SVGIG (reference sequence). The CDR3 here is CAWSLDRGHSYEQYF. The CDR3 coding sequence is TGTGCCTGGAGTTTAGACAGGGGGCACTCCTACGAGCAGTACTTC.

The genes are TRBV20-1 and TRBJ2-3, with a weak D call TRBD2 (6 bases). Deletions cut 5 bases from V and 4 bases from J, with 10 bases between. Per the germline V gene, CDR1 is DFQATT and CDR2 is SNEGSKA (reference sequence). CDR3 length: 12 residues. CDR3 DNA: TGCAGTGCTCCGGGAGTCCCAGATACGCAGTATTTT. This encodes CSAPGVPDTQYF.

The J gene is TRBJ1-6, the V gene TRBV10-2, with a possible D match to TRBD1 (5 bases). Trimming shortened V by 5 bases and J by 10 bases, and 15 bases separated the two germline ends. This CDR3 spans 14 amino acids. CDR1 and CDR2 (germline): WSHSY, SAAADI. CDR3 loop: CASSQSGPGSPLHF. The CDR3 bases are TGCGCCAGCAGTCAATCAGGGCCCGGGTCACCCCTCCACTTT.

This clonotype was observed a few times. In DNA, the CDR3 is TGCGCCAGCAGCCAAGAAAGCGGGGTCTATGGCTACACCTTC. It yields the protein CASSQESGVYGYTF. The chain is built from TRBV4-1 and TRBJ1-2; no reliable D call. CDR1 is MGHRA, CDR2 YSYEKL, per germline. CDR3 size: 14 residues. V lost 0 bases to trimming and J lost 4 bases, with 9 bases between them.

This clonotype has ten or more counts. This chain joins TRBV7-9 and TRBJ2-1; no reliable D call. Deletions cut 0 bases from V and 1 base from J, with 7 bases between. Germline V gene data show CDR1 as SEHNR and CDR2 as FQNEAQ (reference sequence). The CDR3 spans 15 residues. CDR3 region: CASSLAAGSYNEQFF. The CDR3 DNA is TGTGCCAGCAGCTTAGCGGCTGGGTCCTACAATGAGCAGTTCTTC.

There are many counts of this clonotype. The V gene is TRBV7-9, the J gene TRBJ1-4; D might be TRBD1 (6 bases). Trimming took 5 bases from V and 3 from J, leaving 13 bases between them. Germline-derived CDR1 and CDR2 are SEHNR and FQNEAQ (reference sequence). This CDR3 is built from 15 residues. CDR3 sequence: CASSANRDPNEKLFF. The CDR3 bases are TGTGCCAGCAGCGCCAACAGGGACCCTAATGAAAAACTGTTTTTT.

The rearrangement joins TRBV5-1 to TRBJ2-2, with TRBD2 matching 8 bases. The germline V gene has CDR1 SGHRS and CDR2 YFSETQ. This CDR3 has 15 residues. V lost 7 bases to trimming and J lost 2 bases; unmatched junction nucleotides: 7. CDR3 bases: TGCGCCAGCGCTAAAGCGGGGGTCAACACCGGGGAGCTGTTTTTT. Encoded protein: CASAKAGVNTGELFF.

The CDR3 DNA follows: TGTGCCAGCAGTGAACGTCGGCAGTCAGAAGCTTTCTTT. Translated: CASSERRQSEAFF. The chain recombines TRBV6-1 with TRBJ1-1; D is unresolved. V was shortened by 2 bases and J by 8 bases, with 12 bases between the two germline ends. Germline V lookup: CDR1 MNHNS, CDR2 SASEGT. The length of the CDR3 is 13 residues.

This chain links TRBV15 with TRBJ2-3; tentatively, D is TRBD2 (6 bases). The germline V gene encodes CDR1 LNHNV and CDR2 YYDKDF (reference sequence). V was shortened by 1 base and J by 5 bases, with 13 bases between the two germline ends. CDR3 length equals 15 residues. DNA for the CDR3: TGTGCCACCAGCAGAGTGGGGGACTTTGTAGATACGCAGTATTTT. Translated: CATSRVGDFVDTQYF.

J is TRBJ1-3 and V is TRBV18; D remains ambiguous. Trimming took off 3 bases at V and 1 base at J, with 10 bases between the two ends. Germline CDR1 KGHSH, CDR2 LQKENI. The CDR3 spans 15 residues. CDR3 nucleotide sequence: TGTGCCAGCTCACCGGGCCGGGGTTCTGGAAACACCATATATTTT. This gives the protein CASSPGRGSGNTIYF.

This clonotype was seen at least ten times. At one end, the junction sequence differs from germline, possibly due to a read error. The rearrangement uses TRBV6-1 and TRBJ2-7, with 7 bases matching TRBD2. The CDR3 sequence is 18 residues long. Germline V lookup: CDR1 MNHNS, CDR2 SASEGT. CDR3 loop: CASREEEEGWTSSYEQYF. In DNA form, the CDR3 reads TGTGCCAGCAGAGAAGAGGAGGAGGGCTGGACTAGCTCCTACGAGCAGTACTTC.

This clonotype was seen at least ten times. The chain uses TRBV3-1 and TRBJ2-3; 9 bases are a match to TRBD1. With 5 bases clipped from V and 3 bases from J, the junction kept 6 bases outside the gene matches. The CDR3 sequence is 15 residues long. Germline V gene lookup returns CDR1 LGHDT and CDR2 YNNKEL (reference sequence). For the CDR3, the DNA is TGTGCCAGCAGCTCCGGGACAGGGAAAACAGATACGCAGTATTTT. Its translation: CASSSGTGKTDTQYF.

The chain joins TRBV2 to TRBJ2-5, with TRBD2 matching over 8 bases. This CDR3 comprises 18 residues. The J segment lost 5 bases and the V segment lost 7 bases, leaving 21 bases of the junction unmatched. In germline, CDR1 is SNHLY, CDR2 FYNNEI. CDR3 DNA sequence: TGTGCCAGCACAGGTGGAGCGGGAGTAATTTTATACGCTGAGACCCAGTACTTC. It yields the protein CASTGGAGVILYAETQYF. Based on the CDR3 plus reference TRBV2 and TRBJ2-5, the full variable domain is EPEVTQTPSHQVTQMGQEVILRCVPISNHLYFYWYRQILGQKVEFLVSFYNNEISEKSEIFDDQFSVERPDGSNFTLKIRSTKLEDSAMYFCASTGGAGVILYAETQYFGPGTRLLVL.

This chain uses TRBV25-1 with TRBJ1-2; D unresolved. The CDR3 is 14 amino acids. V was clipped by 6 bases and J by 0 bases, with 11 bases between them. The V gene's germline CDR1 is MGHDK and CDR2 SYGVNS. The CDR3 DNA is TGTGCCAGCAGGGGCACCACCTCTAACTATGGCTACACCTTC. Its protein product is CASRGTTSNYGYTF.

This clonotype was seen only once. The gene calls are TRBV6-8 and TRBJ1-5; 10 positions match TRBD1. The CDR3 runs to 16 residues. V trimming: 6 bases; J trimming: 5 bases; junction bases outside the gene matches: 10. In germline, CDR1 is MNHGY, CDR2 SAAAGT. CDR3 nucleotides: TGTGCCAGCAGCAGGCGGGACAGGGGAGGATATCAGCCCCAGCATTTT. It is translated as CASSRRDRGGYQPQHF.

This clonotype has a handful of counts. J is TRBJ2-7 and V is TRBV5-1, with D hard to call. The CDR3 contains 15 residues. The germline V gene has CDR1 SGHRS and CDR2 YFSETQ. V lost 4 bases, J lost 3 bases, and 17 bases lay in between. This CDR3 reads CASSPLGEGVYEQYF. DNA of the CDR3: TGCGCCAGCAGCCCATTGGGCGAAGGAGTCTACGAGCAGTACTTC. The full variable domain, in which reference TRBV5-1 and TRBJ2-7 provide the parts outside the CDR3, is KAGVTQTPRYLIKTRGQQVTLSCSPISGHRSVSWYQQTPGQGLQFLFEYFSETQRNKGNFPGRFSGRQFSNSRSEMNVSTLELGDSALYLCASSPLGEGVYEQYFGPGTRLTVT.

The V gene is TRBV10-2, the J gene TRBJ2-4; a possible D gene is TRBD2 (7 bases). Trimming cost V 3 bases and J 3 bases, with 12 bases left between them. Per germline, CDR1 WSHSY and CDR2 SAAADI. The CDR3 sequence is 15 residues long. CDR3 sequence: CASSDIGGRKNIQYF. The CDR3 region has the DNA TGCGCCAGCAGTGACATCGGGGGGCGCAAAAACATTCAGTACTTC.